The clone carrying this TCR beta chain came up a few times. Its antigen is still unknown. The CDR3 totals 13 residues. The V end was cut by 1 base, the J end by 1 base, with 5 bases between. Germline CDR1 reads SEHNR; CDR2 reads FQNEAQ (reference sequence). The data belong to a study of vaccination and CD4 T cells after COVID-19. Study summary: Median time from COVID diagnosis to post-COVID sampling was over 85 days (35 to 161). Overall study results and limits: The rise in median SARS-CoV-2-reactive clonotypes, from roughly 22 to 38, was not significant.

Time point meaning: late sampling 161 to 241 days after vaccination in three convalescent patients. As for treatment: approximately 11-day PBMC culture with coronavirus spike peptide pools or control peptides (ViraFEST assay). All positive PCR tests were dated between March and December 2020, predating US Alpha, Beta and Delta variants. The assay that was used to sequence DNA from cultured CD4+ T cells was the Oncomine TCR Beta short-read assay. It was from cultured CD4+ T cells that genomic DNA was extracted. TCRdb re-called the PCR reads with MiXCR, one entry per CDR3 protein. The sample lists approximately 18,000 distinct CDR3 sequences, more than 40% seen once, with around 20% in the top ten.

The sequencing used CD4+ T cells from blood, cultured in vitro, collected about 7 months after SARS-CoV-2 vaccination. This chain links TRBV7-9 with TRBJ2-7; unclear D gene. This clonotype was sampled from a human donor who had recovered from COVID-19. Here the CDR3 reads CASSLVWSYEQYF. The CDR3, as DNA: TGTGCCAGCAGCTTAGTGTGGTCCTACGAGCAGTACTTC.